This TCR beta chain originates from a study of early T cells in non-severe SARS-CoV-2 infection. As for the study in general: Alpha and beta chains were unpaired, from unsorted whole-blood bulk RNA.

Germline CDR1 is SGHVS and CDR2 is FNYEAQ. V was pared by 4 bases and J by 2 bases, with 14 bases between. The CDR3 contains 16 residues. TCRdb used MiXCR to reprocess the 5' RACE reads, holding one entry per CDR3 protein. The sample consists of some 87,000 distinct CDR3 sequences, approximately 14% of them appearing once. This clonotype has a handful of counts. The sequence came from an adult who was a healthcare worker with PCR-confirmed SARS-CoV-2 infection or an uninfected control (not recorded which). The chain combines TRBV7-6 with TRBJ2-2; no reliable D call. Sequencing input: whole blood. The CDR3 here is CASSSLGASNTGELFF. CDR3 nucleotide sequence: TGTGCCAGCAGCTCCCTGGGTGCCTCAAACACCGGGGAGCTGTTTTTT.